The clone carrying this T cell receptor beta chain was seen ten or more times. Its specificity is not known. This entry comes from a study of CD8 T cells in ankylosing spondylitis. TCRdb itself ran the 5' RACE reads through MiXCR, one entry per CDR3 protein. The sample records hundreds of thousands of distinct CDR3 sequences, about 10% being singletons. Study-wide findings and caveats: Reportedly, disease-linked clones are significantly enriched in ankylosing spondylitis patients' matched synovial fluid. There was a TCR beta motif, made of several highly homologous variants, that appeared characteristic of ankylosing spondylitis blood.

Germline-derived CDR1 and CDR2 are SGDLS and YYNGEE. V lost 4 bases and J 2 bases, leaving 12 bases between the germline ends. The CDR3 has 15 amino acids. The V call is TRBV9, the J call TRBJ2-2; D possibly corresponds to TRBD2 (5 bases). Sequencing was performed on blood, either unsorted or a sorted T cell fraction (not recorded which). The sequence came from a male donor with ankylosing spondylitis. In nucleotides, the CDR3 is TGTGCCAGCAGCTCGAGGGCAGCAAACACCGGGGAGCTGTTTTTT. This codes for CASSSRAANTGELFF.